This is a list of T cell receptor beta chains from one sample in a study of blood T cell repertoires in COVID-19. Profiling relied on immunoSEQ multiplex PCR, and the TCRdb table lists in-frame clones only, not all of them. The data contain about 160,000 clones, under 90% of them singletons. Sequenced input: peripheral blood. These receptors were taken from a woman of 80 years or more with acute or convalescent COVID-19. The CDR3 runs from the conserved cysteine through the conserved F or W. Rows may omit the clone size; those that give it use once, few, many or a size class.

clone_size j_call v_call cdr3_aa
. TRBJ1-6 TRBV28 CASSLPLAGSLNSPLHF
. TRBJ2-2 TRBV3-1/TRBV3-2 CASSHQSSGGNTGELFF
once TRBJ2-7 TRBV10-2 CASRSWTSGGKEQYF
once TRBJ2-3 TRBV18 CASSPTSGITDTQYF
. TRBJ2-1 TRBV4-3 CASSRNSGGGPLVNEQFF
. TRBJ2-1 TRBV10-3 CAISDRDKSSYNEQFF
. TRBJ1-6 TRBV6-1 CASSEALPWTGYDSPLHF
. TRBJ2-7 TRBV7-3 CASSFRRPGQHYEQYF
. TRBJ2-5 TRBV5-1 CASSLGGGGETQYF
. TRBJ2-7 TRBV29-1 CSVVQGQGEQYF
. TRBJ2-7 TRBV19 CASSALPGTGAYEQYF
many TRBJ2-7 TRBV2 CASSDEQLSSYEQYF
. TRBJ2-1 TRBV10-3 CAISESGQAHNEQFF
once TRBJ1-5 TRBV28 CASSQLIGGQPQHF
. TRBJ2-7 TRBV19 CASSSGLSYEQYF
. TRBJ2-7 TRBV7-2 CASTFWSAGVYYEQYF
. TRBJ2-1 TRBV10-2 CASPPPAGDGNNEQFF
. TRBJ2-3 TRBV18 CASSPGQGGDTQYF
. TRBJ1-1 TRBV3-1/TRBV3-2 CASSPYGSGHTEAFF
. TRBJ2-7 TRBV18 CASSPRPRGSSSYEQYF
. TRBJ2-1 TRBV5-8 CASSSRGRSYNEQFF
. TRBJ2-7 TRBV6-5 CASSPVAGGYGEQYF
few TRBJ2-7 TRBV10-2 CASSESSPRLSSYEQYF
. TRBJ2-5 TRBV4-1 CASSSGLAGGETQYF
. TRBJ1-5 TRBV28 CASSWDTNQPQHF
. TRBJ2-1 TRBV2 CASSAFTGTSGGLFF
. TRBJ2-3 TRBV7-6 CASSLFSTDYPPPDTQYF
. TRBJ1-2 TRBV7-2 CASSLRTGGLYGYTF